The T cell receptor beta chain described here comes from a study of early T cells in non-severe SARS-CoV-2 infection. Study-wide context: Bulk RNA from unsorted whole blood was sequenced; chains were unpaired. Study results and limitations: Matching against VDJdb likely underestimated virus-specific expansions, favoring anti-spike CD8.

This clonotype was detected many times. What it binds is not known. Unique molecular identifiers were attached to individual cDNA molecules. TCRdb ran MiXCR on the 5' RACE reads and lists one entry per CDR3 protein. The table lists more than 30,000 distinct CDR3 sequences, 6% to 7.5% of them singletons. Looked up from germline, CDR1 is DFQATT and CDR2 is SNEGSKA (reference sequence). V lost 0 bases to trimming and J lost 6 bases, with 21 bases between them. This CDR3 region has 17 residues. The chain carries TRBV20-1 and TRBJ1-5; the D gene is possibly TRBD1 (5 bases). Sequencing was performed on whole blood, taken at baseline. This clonotype was obtained from an adult who was a healthcare worker with PCR-confirmed SARS-CoV-2 infection or an uninfected control (not recorded which). The CDR3 reads CSARERNGKGRSQPQHF. CDR3 DNA: TGCAGTGCTAGAGAGAGAAACGGGAAGGGGAGGTCTCAGCCCCAGCATTTT.